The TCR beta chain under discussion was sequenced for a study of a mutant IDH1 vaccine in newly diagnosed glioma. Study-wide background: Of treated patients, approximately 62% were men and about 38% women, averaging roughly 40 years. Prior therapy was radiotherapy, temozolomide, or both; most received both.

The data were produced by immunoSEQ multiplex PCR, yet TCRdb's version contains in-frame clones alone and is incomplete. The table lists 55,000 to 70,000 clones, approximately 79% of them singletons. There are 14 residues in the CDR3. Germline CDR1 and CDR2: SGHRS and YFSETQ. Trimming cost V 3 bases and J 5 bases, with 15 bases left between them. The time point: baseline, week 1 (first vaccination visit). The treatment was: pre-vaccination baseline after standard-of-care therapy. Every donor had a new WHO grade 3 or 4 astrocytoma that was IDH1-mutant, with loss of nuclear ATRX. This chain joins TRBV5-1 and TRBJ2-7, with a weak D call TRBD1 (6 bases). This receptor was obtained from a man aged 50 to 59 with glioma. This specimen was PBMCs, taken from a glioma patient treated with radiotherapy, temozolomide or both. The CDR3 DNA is TGCGCCAGCAGCTCTACAGTAGGGGGTGACGAGCAGTACTTC. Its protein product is CASSSTVGGDEQYF.